Below are 9 T cell receptor beta chains sequenced from a single sample in a study of blood T cell repertoires in COVID-19. The table came from immunoSEQ multiplex PCR; TCRdb's copy has only in-frame clones and leaves some out. The sample has 210,000 or so clones, more than 70% seen once. The specimen was PBMCs or T cells enriched from blood (not recorded which). These receptors were taken from a man aged 25 to 40 with acute COVID-19.

V is TRBV4-2 and J is TRBJ2-7, with 14 bases that match TRBD2. The CDR3 length is 18 residues. Germline V gene lookup returns CDR1 LGHNA and CDR2 YNFKEQ. V gave up 3 bases and J gave up 0 bases; unmatched junction bases: 7. This CDR3 is CASSHPGLAGASSYEQYF. The DNA for the CDR3 is TGTGCCAGCAGCCACCCGGGACTAGCGGGGGCGAGCTCCTACGAGCAGTACTTC.

The chain joins TRBV6-5 to TRBJ1-5, with unresolved D. The ends were cut back, 5 bases at V and 11 bases at J, with 10 bases in the middle. The CDR3 consists of 11 residues. Germline V gene data show CDR1 as MNHEY and CDR2 as SVGAGI. The CDR3 DNA reads as TGTGCCAGCAGTCCCTCTGTAGCCCAGCATTTT. It yields the protein CASSPSVAQHF.

Regarding this clone: The sample contains more than one DNA sequence encoding this CDR3. The CDR3 protein is CASSLQTGNTEAFF. DNA of the CDR3: TGTGCCAGCAGCCTACAGACAGGAAACACTGAAGCTTTCTTT. The chain joins TRBV3-1 (or the pseudogene TRBV3-2) to TRBJ1-1; weak D call: TRBD1 (6 bases). The CDR3 consists of 14 residues. Germline V gene sequence: CDR1 LGHDT, CDR2 YNNKEL (reference sequence). Trimming pared 4 bases from V and 2 bases from J, leaving 11 bases between.

V and J are TRBV3-1 (or the pseudogene TRBV3-2) and TRBJ2-3, with 12 bases fitting TRBD2. Unmatched junction bases numbered 0, after V lost 8 bases and J lost 3 bases. Germline CDR1 is LGHDT and CDR2 is YNNKEL (reference sequence). This CDR3 is built from 13 residues. CDR3 sequence (DNA): TGTGCCAGCGGGACTAGCGGGACAGATACGCAGTATTTT. It specifies CASGTSGTDTQYF.

This clone was detected ten times or more. The CDR3 coding sequence is TGCGCCAGCAGCCACCCCGGACTAGCGGGGGGGCCGATGCTGCAGACCCAGTACTTC. Translating gives CASSHPGLAGGPMLQTQYF. The V call is TRBV4-1, the J call TRBJ2-5; 15 bases agree with TRBD2. The CDR3 is made up of 19 amino acids. The junction had 14 bases not matched to a gene; V was cut back by 3 bases and J by 6 bases. CDR1 is MGHRA and CDR2 is YSYEKL in the germline V gene.

CDR3 residues: CASSYSGQPNNEQFF. The CDR3 DNA is TGTGCCAGCAGTTACTCGGGACAGCCCAACAATGAGCAGTTCTTC. The chain recombines TRBV6-6 with TRBJ2-1; 7 bases agree with TRBD1. After removal of 0 bases from V and 5 bases from J, the junction contained 4 bases not matched to a gene. There are 15 residues in the CDR3. Germline V gene data show CDR1 as MNHNY and CDR2 as SVGAGI (reference sequence).

The chain links TRBV5-1 to TRBJ2-1; 15 bases are a match to TRBD2. Germline lookup yields CDR1 SGHRS and CDR2 YFSETQ. The CDR3 consists of 16 residues. V lost 7 bases and J lost 2; bases outside the gene matches: 4. In nucleotides, the CDR3 is TGCGCCAGCCGGACTAGCGGGGGGGCTGCCTACAATGAGCAGTTCTTC. Encoded protein: CASRTSGGAAYNEQFF.

This clone was counted between two and nine times. This rearrangement joins TRBV14 to TRBJ1-2; D remains ambiguous. Trimming pared 4 bases from V and 4 bases from J, leaving 13 bases between. This CDR3 contains 14 residues. Looked up from germline, CDR1 is SGHDN and CDR2 is FVKESK. The CDR3 is CASSRARGSYGYTF. CDR3 nucleotides: TGTGCCAGCAGCCGAGCCCGGGGTTCCTATGGCTACACCTTC.

The chain joins TRBV2 to TRBJ2-2; 11 bases line up with TRBD2. Germline V gene data show CDR1 as SNHLY and CDR2 as FYNNEI. The CDR3 contains 16 residues. Trimming removed 2 bases from V and 7 bases from J; junction bases left unmatched: 6. DNA of the CDR3: TGTGCCAGCAGTGAACGTAGCGGGGGGGCCCACGGGGAGCTGTTTTTT. This gives the protein CASSERSGGAHGELFF.